The entry below describes one T cell receptor (beta chain). This sample was included in a study of shared clonotypes between healthy human individuals. Across the whole study: Donors were a couple of women and a few men aged 18 to 49. CD4 naive cells filled three plates per donor, CD4 memory three, CD8 naive two and CD8 memory one.

The CDR3 is 14 amino acids. CDR1 and CDR2 from the germline V gene are MNHEY and SVGAGI. With 9 bases removed from V and 1 base from J, the gap between germline ends came to 15 bases. The study enrolled healthy HIV-negative adults without recent acute infections or vaccinations as donors. Per the original data handling: Junction-only immunoSEQ sequences carried no quality scores, so filtering differed. Profiling relied on immunoSEQ multiplex PCR, and the TCRdb table lists in-frame clones only, not all of them. V, J and clone size reflect that table, while D and trimming were determined from the DNA. The sample yields some 2 million clones, over 85% seen once.

Sequencing used naive CD4+ T cells sorted from blood. Subset reported: CD45RA+ positively selected. The rearrangement uses TRBV6-5 and TRBJ1-2; a possible D gene is TRBD1 (5 bases). The source is a man between 18 and 35 years old in good health. The DNA for the CDR3 is TGTGCCAGGGGCAGGGAGGATTTTAACTATGGCTACACCTTC. Protein product: CARGREDFNYGYTF.